What follows are 25 T cell receptor beta chains derived from one specimen sequenced in a study of early T cells in non-severe SARS-CoV-2 infection. One entry per CDR3 protein results from TCRdb running MiXCR on the 5' RACE reads. This sample yields about 84,000 distinct CDR3 sequences, of which around 10% are seen a single time; under 3% belongs to the top ten. The sequencing input was whole blood. These receptor sequences come from an adult who was a healthcare worker with PCR-confirmed SARS-CoV-2 infection or an uninfected control (not recorded which).

This clonotype has a handful of counts. The V call is TRBV2, the J call TRBJ2-7; 7 positions match TRBD1. The CDR3 has 13 residues. J lost 4 bases, V lost 6 bases, and 6 bases had no gene match. Looked up from germline, CDR1 is SNHLY and CDR2 is FYNNEI. CDR3 DNA sequence: TGTGCCAGCAGCCAGCAGACAGGGTACGAGCAGTACTTC. This encodes CASSQQTGYEQYF.

The table lists this clonotype with many counts. The V call is TRBV5-5, the J call TRBJ1-1, with D unclear. Trimming cost V 0 bases and J 4 bases, with 13 bases left between them. CDR1 and CDR2 (germline): SGHKS, YYEKEE (reference sequence). The CDR3 contains 15 residues. In DNA form, the CDR3 reads TGTGCCAGCAGCTTGGTAGGTCACCCGCTCACTGAAGCTTTCTTT. This sequence encodes CASSLVGHPLTEAFF.

The chain couples TRBV24-1 to TRBJ2-2; TRBD1 matches 8 bases. The CDR3 consists of 16 residues. The J segment lost 4 bases and the V segment lost 5 bases, leaving 8 bases of the junction unmatched. In germline, CDR1 is KGHDR, CDR2 SFDVKD. The CDR3 bases are TGTGCCACCAGTGGACCGGGACAGGCCCTCACCGGGGAGCTGTTTTTT. Encoded protein: CATSGPGQALTGELFF.

This clonotype was recorded a few times. The chain is built from TRBV6-2 or TRBV6-3 and TRBJ2-3, with no clear D. Deletions cut 6 bases from V and 1 base from J, with 11 bases between. The CDR3 spans 14 residues. Germline V CDR1 and CDR2: MNHEY, SVGEGT. As DNA, the CDR3 is TGTGCCAGCAGATCGATTCAGGGCACAGATACGCAGTATTTT. Its protein is CASRSIQGTDTQYF.

This clonotype came up a few times. The chain recombines TRBV5-4 with TRBJ2-7, with 7 bases that match TRBD1. The V gene's germline CDR1 is SGHNT and CDR2 YYREEE (reference sequence). The CDR3 runs to 14 residues. The junction had 6 bases not matched to a gene; V was cut back by 4 bases and J by 2 bases. This CDR3 reads CASSLGQAPYEQYF. CDR3 sequence (DNA): TGTGCCAGCAGCCTTGGACAGGCGCCCTACGAGCAGTACTTC.

The chain has TRBV11-3 and TRBJ2-7, with D possibly matching TRBD2 (6 bases). CDR3 size: 13 residues. The germline V gene has CDR1 SGHNT and CDR2 YENEEA. The V end lost 8 bases, the J end lost 1 base, and 12 bases lay between the germline ends. Here the CDR3 DNA reads TGTGCCAGCCGGGACTCTCCTTCCTACGAGCAGTACTTC. It encodes CASRDSPSYEQYF.

The chain uses TRBV28 and TRBJ2-7; no definite D call. This CDR3 is built from 15 residues. The V end lost 4 bases, the J end lost 7 bases, and 20 bases lay between the germline ends. Germline CDR1 is MDHEN and CDR2 is SYDVKM. The CDR3 nucleotides read TGTGCCAGCAGTTCAGCCGGGCCTGCCTACGAGGAGCAGTACTTC. This translates into CASSSAGPAYEEQYF.

This clonotype was detected many times. This rearrangement joins TRBV18 to TRBJ2-2; TRBD2 matches 8 bases. CDR3 length: 14 residues. Germline V CDR1 and CDR2: KGHSH, LQKENI. The ends lost 5 bases at V and 1 base at J; junction bases unmatched: 0. The CDR3 region is CASSGTRNTGELFF. In nucleotides, the CDR3 is TGTGCCAGCTCAGGGACTAGGAACACCGGGGAGCTGTTTTTT.

The gene calls are TRBV7-6 and TRBJ2-3; tentatively, D is TRBD2 (6 bases). The V end lost 2 bases, the J end lost 6 bases, and 24 bases lay between the germline ends. Germline V CDR1 and CDR2: SGHVS, FNYEAQ. The CDR3 covers 18 residues. CDR3 protein: CASSLRGGGILPGDTQYF. CDR3 coding DNA: TGTGCCAGCAGCTTAAGGGGTGGCGGGATCCTCCCGGGGGATACGCAGTATTTT.

The chain employs TRBV6-6 and TRBJ1-1, with 9 bases aligning to TRBD1. V shed 6 bases, J shed 4 bases, and the junction held 12 bases outside the gene matches. The length of the CDR3 is 16 residues. CDR1 is MNHNY and CDR2 is SVGAGI in the germline V gene (reference sequence). Here the CDR3 DNA reads TGTGCCAGCAGCAACAAGGGACAGGGTAAGATCACTGAAGCTTTCTTT. Residues: CASSNKGQGKITEAFF.

This clonotype has a count of ten or more. V is TRBV20-1 and J is TRBJ1-2; TRBD1 aligns across 7 bases. With 3 bases clipped from V and 0 bases from J, the junction kept 7 bases outside the gene matches. The germline V gene has CDR1 DFQATT and CDR2 SNEGSKA (reference sequence). The CDR3 consists of 15 residues. CDR3 residues: CSASHRGLANYGYTF. The CDR3 nucleotides read TGCAGTGCTAGTCACAGGGGTCTAGCTAACTATGGCTACACCTTC.

The gene calls are TRBV7-6 and TRBJ2-7; no firm D call. Trimming stripped 0 bases from V and 0 bases from J, with 6 bases between. The CDR3 has 14 residues. Germline V gene sequence: CDR1 SGHVS, CDR2 FNYEAQ. The CDR3 DNA is TGTGCCAGCAGCTTAGCGCATCGCTCCTACGAGCAGTACTTC. Translating it yields CASSLAHRSYEQYF.

This clonotype was seen a handful of times. The genes are TRBV5-1 and TRBJ1-2; 7 nucleotides align to TRBD1. The V gene end was trimmed by 0 bases and the J gene end by 6 bases; junction bases not matched to a gene: 2. Germline lookup yields CDR1 SGHRS and CDR2 YFSETQ. CDR3 length equals 13 residues. The CDR3 here is CASSLAGGNGYTF. DNA of the CDR3: TGCGCCAGCAGCTTGGCAGGGGGAAATGGCTACACCTTC.

The V call is TRBV6-4, the J call TRBJ2-2; D unclear. CDR1 is MRHNA, CDR2 SNTAGT, per germline. CDR3 length: 14 residues. Trimming removed 7 bases at V and 1 base at J, with 10 bases between. The CDR3 is CASKESGNTGELFF. CDR3 coding DNA: TGTGCCAGCAAAGAGTCAGGGAACACCGGGGAGCTGTTTTTT.

This clonotype was counted ten times or more. The chain is built from TRBV5-4 and TRBJ2-5; D is perhaps TRBD2 (6 bases). Germline assignment: CDR1 SGHNT and CDR2 YYREEE (reference sequence). V shed 6 bases and J shed 4 bases, with 13 bases lying between them. This CDR3 has 13 residues. The CDR3 spells CASTAVGGETQYF. The CDR3 DNA reads TGTGCCAGCACGGCCGTCGGGGGAGAGACCCAGTACTTC.

This clonotype was recorded at least ten times. The gene calls are TRBV18 and TRBJ2-1, with a weak D call TRBD2 (6 bases). There are 15 residues in the CDR3. The germline V gene has CDR1 KGHSH and CDR2 LQKENI. The V end lost 3 bases, the J end lost 4 bases, and 13 bases lay between the germline ends. The chain's CDR3 is CASSPGLMLYNEQFF. DNA for the CDR3: TGTGCCAGCTCACCGGGACTTATGTTATACAATGAGCAGTTCTTC.

This clonotype was recorded at least ten times. As DNA, the CDR3 is TGTGCCAGCAGCAGTCCCCGGCTAGCCACAGATACGCAGTATTTT. Protein sequence: CASSSPRLATDTQYF. The V call is TRBV9, the J call TRBJ2-3; a weak D match, TRBD2 (5 bases). Trimming stripped 4 bases from V and 2 bases from J, with 14 bases between. The length of the CDR3 is 15 residues. Germline CDR1 and CDR2: SGDLS and YYNGEE.

This clonotype was seen ten or more times. The V call is TRBV6-5, the J call TRBJ2-1; 15 bases fit TRBD2. Germline V CDR1 and CDR2: MNHEY, SVGAGI. The CDR3 extends over 17 amino acids. Unmatched junction bases numbered 8, after V lost 4 bases and J lost 7 bases. The CDR3, as DNA: TGTGCCAGCAGTTCGGGACTAGCGGGAGGTACATGGAATGAGCAGTTCTTC. It yields the protein CASSSGLAGGTWNEQFF.

This chain joins TRBV7-9 and TRBJ2-3, with D possibly called TRBD1 or TRBD2 (5 bases each). The CDR3 runs 15 residues. V lost 8 bases and J lost 5, with 20 bases in between. Germline V gives CDR1 SEHNR, CDR2 FQNEAQ (reference sequence). CDR3 coding DNA: TGTGCCAGCCTCAAGAGGGGTACCAGGGAAGATACGCAGTATTTT. Translated, it gives CASLKRGTREDTQYF.

V gene TRBV5-1 combines with J gene TRBJ2-5, with D unresolved. Trimming removed 0 bases at V and 1 base at J, with 7 bases between. Germline CDR1 SGHRS, CDR2 YFSETQ. The CDR3 contains 14 residues. The CDR3 is CASSLGAAQETQYF. The CDR3 DNA is TGCGCCAGCAGCTTGGGGGCAGCCCAAGAGACCCAGTACTTC.

About this clonotype itself: This sequence may be a read error, since a much larger clone differs from it by one base. The chain has TRBV7-6 and TRBJ1-2; D gene ambiguous. CDR1 is SGHVS and CDR2 is FNYEAQ in the germline V gene. The CDR3 has 12 amino acids. The chain's CDR3 is CASSPRLTPLLF. CDR3 nucleotide sequence: TGTGCCAGCAGCCCTAGATTGACACCTCTACTTTTC.

This clonotype was seen once. The genes are TRBV6-5 and TRBJ1-1; D gene uncertain. Trimming cost V 0 bases and J 1 base, with 12 bases left between them. The CDR3 runs 16 residues. Germline CDR1 reads MNHEY; CDR2 reads SVGAGI. The CDR3 DNA sequence: TGTGCCAGCAGTTACTCGGAGGGTTTAGGGAACACTGAAGCTTTCTTT. Its protein product is CASSYSEGLGNTEAFF.

There are a few counts of this clonotype. This chain uses TRBV7-8 with TRBJ1-5; D call uncertain. This CDR3 is built from 14 residues. The germline CDR1 and CDR2 sequences are SGHVS and FQNEAQ. Trimming took off 5 bases at V and 6 bases at J, with 14 bases between the two ends. DNA of the CDR3: TGTGCCAGCAGCCCTAGGGATTGGAGTCAGCCCCAGCATTTT. This translates into CASSPRDWSQPQHF.

This clonotype was seen only a few times. The chain uses TRBV12-3 or TRBV12-4 and TRBJ1-1; D is undetermined. V was shortened by 3 bases and J by 2 bases, with 16 bases between the two germline ends. CDR3 length: 16 amino acids. In DNA form, the CDR3 reads TGTGCCAGCAGTTTCAGTCTTGGGCGCAGTAACACTGAAGCTTTCTTT. It codes for CASSFSLGRSNTEAFF.

This clonotype was counted many times. The chain has TRBV12-3 or TRBV12-4 and TRBJ2-2; TRBD2 agrees at 9 bases. Losses at the gene ends were 3 bases for V and 0 bases for J; bases not matched to a gene: 2. This CDR3 has 16 amino acids. CDR3 region: CASSFGGRANTGELFF. The DNA for the CDR3 is TGTGCCAGCAGTTTTGGCGGGAGGGCGAACACCGGGGAGCTGTTTTTT.